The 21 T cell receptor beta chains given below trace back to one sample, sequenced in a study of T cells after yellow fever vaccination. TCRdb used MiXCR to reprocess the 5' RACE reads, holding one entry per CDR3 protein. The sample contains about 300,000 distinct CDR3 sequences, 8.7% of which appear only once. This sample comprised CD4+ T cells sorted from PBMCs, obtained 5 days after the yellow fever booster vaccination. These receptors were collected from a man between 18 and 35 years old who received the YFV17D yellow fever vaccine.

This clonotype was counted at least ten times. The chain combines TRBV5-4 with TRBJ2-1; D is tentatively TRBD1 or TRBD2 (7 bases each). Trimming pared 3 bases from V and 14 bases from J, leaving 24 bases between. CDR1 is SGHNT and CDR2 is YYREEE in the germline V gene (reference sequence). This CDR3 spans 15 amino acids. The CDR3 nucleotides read TGTGCCAGCAGCTCGGGAGGCAGGGGGGGCGATCAGGAGTTCTTC. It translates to CASSSGGRGGDQEFF.

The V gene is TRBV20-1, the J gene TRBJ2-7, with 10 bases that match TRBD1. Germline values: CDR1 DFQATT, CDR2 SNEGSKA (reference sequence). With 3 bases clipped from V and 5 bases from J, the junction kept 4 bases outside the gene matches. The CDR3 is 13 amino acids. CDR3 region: CSASWDRGHEQYF. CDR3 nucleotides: TGCAGTGCTAGTTGGGACAGGGGACACGAGCAGTACTTC.

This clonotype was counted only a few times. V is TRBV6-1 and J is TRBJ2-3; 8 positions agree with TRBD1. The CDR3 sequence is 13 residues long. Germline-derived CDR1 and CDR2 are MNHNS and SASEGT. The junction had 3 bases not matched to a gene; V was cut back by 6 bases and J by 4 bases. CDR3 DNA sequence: TGTGCCAGCAGGTCGACAGGGGCAGATACGCAGTATTTT. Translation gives CASRSTGADTQYF.

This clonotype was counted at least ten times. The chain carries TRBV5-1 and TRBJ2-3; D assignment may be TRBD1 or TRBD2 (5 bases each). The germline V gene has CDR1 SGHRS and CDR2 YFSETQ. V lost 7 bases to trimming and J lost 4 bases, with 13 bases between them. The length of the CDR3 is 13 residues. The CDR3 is CASPPRGPDTQYF. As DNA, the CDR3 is TGCGCCAGCCCCCCCCGGGGCCCAGATACGCAGTATTTT.

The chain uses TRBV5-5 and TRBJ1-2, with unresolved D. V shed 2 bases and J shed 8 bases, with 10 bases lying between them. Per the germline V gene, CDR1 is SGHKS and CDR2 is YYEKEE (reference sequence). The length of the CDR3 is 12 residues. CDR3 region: CASSFDVGGYTF. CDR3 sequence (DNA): TGTGCCAGCAGCTTCGACGTCGGGGGCTACACCTTC.

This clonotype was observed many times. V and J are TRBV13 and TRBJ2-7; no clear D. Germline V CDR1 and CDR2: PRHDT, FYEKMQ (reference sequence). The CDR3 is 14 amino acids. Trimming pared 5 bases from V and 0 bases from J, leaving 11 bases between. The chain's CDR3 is CASSPRTVSYEQYF. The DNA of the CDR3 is TGTGCCAGCAGCCCGCGGACGGTCTCCTACGAGCAGTACTTC.

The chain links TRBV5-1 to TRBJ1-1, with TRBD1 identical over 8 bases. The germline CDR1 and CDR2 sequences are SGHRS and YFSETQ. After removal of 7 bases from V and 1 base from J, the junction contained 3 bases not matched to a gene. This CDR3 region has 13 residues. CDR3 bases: TGCGCCAGCTACAGGGGGTCGAACACTGAAGCTTTCTTT. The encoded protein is CASYRGSNTEAFF. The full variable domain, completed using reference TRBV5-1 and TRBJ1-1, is KAGVTQTPRYLIKTRGQQVTLSCSPISGHRSVSWYQQTPGQGLQFLFEYFSETQRNKGNFPGRFSGRQFSNSRSEMNVSTLELGDSALYLCASYRGSNTEAFFGQGTRLTVV.

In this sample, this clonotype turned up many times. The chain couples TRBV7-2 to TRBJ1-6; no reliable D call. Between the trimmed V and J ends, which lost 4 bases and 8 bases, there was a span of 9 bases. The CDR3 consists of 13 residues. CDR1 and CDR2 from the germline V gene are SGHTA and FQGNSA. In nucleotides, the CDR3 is TGTGCCAGCAGCTGGTCAGTTGATTCACCCCTCCACTTT. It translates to CASSWSVDSPLHF.

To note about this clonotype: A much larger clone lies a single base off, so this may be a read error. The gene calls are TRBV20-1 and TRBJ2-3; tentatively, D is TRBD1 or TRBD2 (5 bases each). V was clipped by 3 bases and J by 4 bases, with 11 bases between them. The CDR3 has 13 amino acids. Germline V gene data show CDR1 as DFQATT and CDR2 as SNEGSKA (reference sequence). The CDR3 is CSASGAGSDTQYF. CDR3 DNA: TGCAGTGCTAGCGGGGCTGGCTCAGATACGCAGTATTTT.

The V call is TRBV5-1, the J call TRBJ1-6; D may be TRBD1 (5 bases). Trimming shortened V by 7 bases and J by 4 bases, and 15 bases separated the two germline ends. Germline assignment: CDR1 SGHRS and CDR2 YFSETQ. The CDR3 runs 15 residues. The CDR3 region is CASRPGTEYNSPLHF. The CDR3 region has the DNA TGCGCCAGCCGGCCTGGGACGGAATATAATTCACCCCTCCACTTT.

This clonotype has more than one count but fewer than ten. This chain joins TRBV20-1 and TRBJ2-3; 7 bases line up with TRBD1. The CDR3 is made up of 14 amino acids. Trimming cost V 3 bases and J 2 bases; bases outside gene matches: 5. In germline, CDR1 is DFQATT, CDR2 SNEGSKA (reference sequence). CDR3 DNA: TGCAGTGCTAGGGACAGGAGCTTCACAGATACGCAGTATTTT. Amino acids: CSARDRSFTDTQYF.

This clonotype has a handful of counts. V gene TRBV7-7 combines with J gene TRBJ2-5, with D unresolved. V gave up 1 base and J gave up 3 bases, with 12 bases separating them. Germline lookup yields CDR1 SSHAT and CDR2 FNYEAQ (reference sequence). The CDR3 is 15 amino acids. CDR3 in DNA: TGTGCCAGCAGCTTAGGAGTCACGCCGAAAGAGACCCAGTACTTC. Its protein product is CASSLGVTPKETQYF.

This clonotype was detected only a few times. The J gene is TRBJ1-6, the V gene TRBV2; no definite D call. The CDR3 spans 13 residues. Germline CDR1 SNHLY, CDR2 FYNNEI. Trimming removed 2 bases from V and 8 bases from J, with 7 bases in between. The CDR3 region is CASSETQYSPLHF. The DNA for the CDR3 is TGTGCCAGCAGTGAAACCCAATATTCACCCCTCCACTTT.

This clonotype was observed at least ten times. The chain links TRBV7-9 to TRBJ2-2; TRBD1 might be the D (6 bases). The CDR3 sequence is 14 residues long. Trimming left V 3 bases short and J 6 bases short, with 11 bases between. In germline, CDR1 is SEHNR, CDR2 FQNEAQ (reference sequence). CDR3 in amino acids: CASSFTAGAGELFF. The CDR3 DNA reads TGTGCCAGCAGCTTTACGGCAGGGGCCGGGGAGCTGTTTTTT.

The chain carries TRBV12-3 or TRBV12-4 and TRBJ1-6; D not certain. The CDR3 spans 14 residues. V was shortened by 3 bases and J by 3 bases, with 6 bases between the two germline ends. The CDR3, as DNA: TGTGCCAGCAGTTTGGGCATCTATAATTCACCCCTCCACTTT. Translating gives CASSLGIYNSPLHF.

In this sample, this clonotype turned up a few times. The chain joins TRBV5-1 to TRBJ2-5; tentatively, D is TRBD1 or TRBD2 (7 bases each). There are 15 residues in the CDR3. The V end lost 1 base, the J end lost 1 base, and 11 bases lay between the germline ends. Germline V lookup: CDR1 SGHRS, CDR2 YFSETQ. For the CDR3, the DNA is TGCGCCAGCAGCTTGCAGGGGGGGTTCCAAGAGACCCAGTACTTC. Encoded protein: CASSLQGGFQETQYF.

The CDR3 DNA sequence: TGCGCCAGCAGCCTCCTCCCACAGGGCCCAACTAATGAAAAACTGTTTTTT. Protein sequence: CASSLLPQGPTNEKLFF. This chain uses TRBV4-3 with TRBJ1-4; perhaps TRBD1 as D (6 bases). Deletions cut 4 bases from V and 0 bases from J, with 15 bases between. CDR1 is LGHNA and CDR2 is YSLEER in the germline V gene. The CDR3 loop spans 17 amino acids.

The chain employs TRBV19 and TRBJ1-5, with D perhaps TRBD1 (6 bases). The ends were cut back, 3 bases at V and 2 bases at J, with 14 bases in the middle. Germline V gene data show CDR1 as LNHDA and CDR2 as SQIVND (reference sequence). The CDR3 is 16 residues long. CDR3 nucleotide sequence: TGTGCCAGTAGTATGAGCAGGGGATGGGGCAATCAGCCCCAGCATTTT. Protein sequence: CASSMSRGWGNQPQHF.

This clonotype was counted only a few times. The CDR3: CASSLRGTENQETQYF. CDR3 nucleotides: TGTGCCAGCAGCTTGCGGGGGACAGAAAACCAAGAGACCCAGTACTTC. J is TRBJ2-5 and V is TRBV5-5; D perhaps matches TRBD1 (7 bases). Germline-derived CDR1 and CDR2 are SGHKS and YYEKEE (reference sequence). Trimming pared 1 base from V and 0 bases from J, leaving 13 bases between. CDR3 size: 16 residues.

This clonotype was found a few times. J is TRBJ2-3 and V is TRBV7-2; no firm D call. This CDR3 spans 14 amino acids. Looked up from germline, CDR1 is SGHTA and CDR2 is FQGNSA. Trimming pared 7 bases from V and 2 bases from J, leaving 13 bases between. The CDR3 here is CASTRTSFTDTQYF. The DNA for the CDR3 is TGTGCCAGCACCCGCACATCCTTCACAGATACGCAGTATTTT.

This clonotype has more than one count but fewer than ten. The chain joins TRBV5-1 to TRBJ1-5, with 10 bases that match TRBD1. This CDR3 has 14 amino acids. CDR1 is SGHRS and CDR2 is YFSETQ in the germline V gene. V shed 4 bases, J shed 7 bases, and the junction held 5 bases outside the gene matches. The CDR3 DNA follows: TGCGCCAGCAGCACCGGACAGGGGGGGCAGCCCCAGCATTTT. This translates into CASSTGQGGQPQHF.